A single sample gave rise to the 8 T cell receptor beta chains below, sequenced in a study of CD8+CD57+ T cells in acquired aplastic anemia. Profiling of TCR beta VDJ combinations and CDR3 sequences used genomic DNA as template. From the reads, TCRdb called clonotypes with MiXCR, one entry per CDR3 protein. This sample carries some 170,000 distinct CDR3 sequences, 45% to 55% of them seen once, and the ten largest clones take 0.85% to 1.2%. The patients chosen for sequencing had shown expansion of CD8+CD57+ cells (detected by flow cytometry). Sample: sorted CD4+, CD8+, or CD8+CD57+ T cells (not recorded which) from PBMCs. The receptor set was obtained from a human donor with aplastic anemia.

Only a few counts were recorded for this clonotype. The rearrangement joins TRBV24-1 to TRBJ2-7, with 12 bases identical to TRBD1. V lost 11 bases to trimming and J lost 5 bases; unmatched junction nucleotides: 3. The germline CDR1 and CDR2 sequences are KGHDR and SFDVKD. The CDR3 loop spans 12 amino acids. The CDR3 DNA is TGTGCCAGGGACAGGGGGCAGGACGAGCAGTACTTC. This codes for CARDRGQDEQYF.

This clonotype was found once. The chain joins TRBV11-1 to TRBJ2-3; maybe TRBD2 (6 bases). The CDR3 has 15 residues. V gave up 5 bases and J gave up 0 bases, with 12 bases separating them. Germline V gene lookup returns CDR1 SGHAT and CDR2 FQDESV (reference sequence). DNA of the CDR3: TGTGCCAGCAGCCCTCAGGAGGGGAGCACAGATACGCAGTATTTT. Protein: CASSPQEGSTDTQYF.

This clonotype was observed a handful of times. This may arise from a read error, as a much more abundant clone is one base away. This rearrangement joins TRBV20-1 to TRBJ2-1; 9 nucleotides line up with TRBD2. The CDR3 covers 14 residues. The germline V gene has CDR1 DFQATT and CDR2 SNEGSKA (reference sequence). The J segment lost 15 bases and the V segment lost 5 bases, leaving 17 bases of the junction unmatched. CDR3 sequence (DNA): TGCAGTGCTCCTCCGCTAGCGGGGTTCCGTGGCGGGTTCTTC. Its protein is CSAPPLAGFRGGFF.

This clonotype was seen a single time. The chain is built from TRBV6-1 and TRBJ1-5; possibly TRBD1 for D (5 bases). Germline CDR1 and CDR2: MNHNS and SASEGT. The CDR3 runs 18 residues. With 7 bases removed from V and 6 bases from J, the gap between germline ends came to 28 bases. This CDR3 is CASTYTYPGPIEVQPQHF. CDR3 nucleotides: TGTGCCAGCACCTACACTTACCCGGGGCCCATAGAGGTTCAGCCCCAGCATTTT.

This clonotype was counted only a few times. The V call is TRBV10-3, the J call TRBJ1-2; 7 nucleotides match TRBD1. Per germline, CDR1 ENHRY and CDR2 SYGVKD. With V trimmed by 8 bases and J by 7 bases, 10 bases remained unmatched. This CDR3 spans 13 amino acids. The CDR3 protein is CAIRREGGTGYTF. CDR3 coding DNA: TGTGCCATCCGGAGGGAAGGGGGCACTGGCTACACCTTC.

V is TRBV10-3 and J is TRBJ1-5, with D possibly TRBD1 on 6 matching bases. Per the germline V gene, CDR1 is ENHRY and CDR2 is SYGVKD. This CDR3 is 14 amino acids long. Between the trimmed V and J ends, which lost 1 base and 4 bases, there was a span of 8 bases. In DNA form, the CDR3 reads TGTGCCATCAGTGAGTTACAGGGTAATCAGCCCCAGCATTTT. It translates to CAISELQGNQPQHF.

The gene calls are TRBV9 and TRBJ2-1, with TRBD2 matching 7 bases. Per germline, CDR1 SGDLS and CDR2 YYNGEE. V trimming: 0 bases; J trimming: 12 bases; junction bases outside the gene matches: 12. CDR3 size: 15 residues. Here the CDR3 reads CASSVGSLSGEGQFF. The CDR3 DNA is TGTGCCAGCAGCGTAGGGTCTTTGAGCGGGGAGGGGCAGTTCTTC.

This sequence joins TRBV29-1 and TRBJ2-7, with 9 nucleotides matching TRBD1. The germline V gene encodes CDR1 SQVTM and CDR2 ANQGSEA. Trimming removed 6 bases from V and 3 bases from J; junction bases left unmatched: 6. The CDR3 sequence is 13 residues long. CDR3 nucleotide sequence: TGCAGCGTGACAGGGGGGAATTTCTACGAGCAGTACTTC. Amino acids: CSVTGGNFYEQYF.